These T cell receptor beta chains were read from a single sample in a study of blood T cell repertoires in COVID-19. The assay was immunoSEQ multiplex PCR, and TCRdb's table has in-frame clones only and misses some. The sample records about 210,000 clones, around 91% being singletons. Sample: peripheral blood. Receptor source: a woman aged 40 to 55 with acute or convalescent COVID-19. CDR3s include the opening cysteine and the closing phenylalanine or tryptophan. Fields, in order: clone size, J gene, D gene, V gene, CDR3 DNA, CDR3 protein. D genes are given only for firm matches. A clone size is listed for some rows: how often the clone was seen (once, few, many), or a class if it is expanded.

>.|TRBJ1-5|TRBD1|TRBV30
TGTGCCTGGGCGACAGGGAATCAGCCCCAGCATTTT
CAWATGNQPQHF
>.|TRBJ2-3|TRBD2|TRBV7-2
TGTGCCAGCAGGGGAGGGTTTGCCGCAGATACGCAGTATTTT
CASRGGFAADTQYF
>.|TRBJ1-2|.|TRBV9
TGTGCCAGCAGTGGGGGGGACGGACGATCTAACTATGGCTACACCTTC
CASSGGDGRSNYGYTF
>few|TRBJ1-5|.|TRBV19
TGTGCCAGTAGTATAGGGGGGGGCTCCAATCAGCCCCAGCATTTT
CASSIGGGSNQPQHF
>.|TRBJ1-1|.|TRBV2
TGTGCCAGCAGTGAACGGGGGGGAAACGCTGAAGCTTTCTTT
CASSERGGNAEAFF
>.|TRBJ1-2|.|TRBV9
TGTGCCAGCAGCACCGGGGGGGGCGTAGGTGGCTACACCTTC
CASSTGGGVGGYTF
>once|TRBJ2-1|TRBD2|TRBV6-5
TGTGCCAGTCTTCGTGGTAGCGGGGGCGGCAATGAGCAGTTCTTC
CASLRGSGGGNEQFF
>.|TRBJ2-5|TRBD2|TRBV3-1/TRBV3-2
TGTGCCAGCAGCCAAGGTCCAGCGGGGGGGAGACGAGAGACCCAGTACTTC
CASSQGPAGGRRETQYF
>.|TRBJ1-3|.|TRBV9
TGTGCCAGCAGCGATTCTTACAGGGAAACTGGAAACACCATATATTTT
CASSDSYRETGNTIYF
>.|TRBJ1-5|.|TRBV19
TGTGCCAGTAGTATAGATAATGATAGGAGAGATCAGCCCCAGCATTTT
CASSIDNDRRDQPQHF
>.|TRBJ1-1|TRBD1|TRBV7-2
TGTGCCAGCAGCTTTGGGACAGCCTCGAACACTGAAGCTTTCTTT
CASSFGTASNTEAFF
>once|TRBJ1-3|TRBD1|TRBV4-2
TGTGCCAGCAGCCGGGACAGGGTCGCTGGAAACACCATATATTTT
CASSRDRVAGNTIYF
>.|TRBJ1-6|.|TRBV19
TGTGCCAGTAGTATTCTAGGGGGAGTCAATTCACCCCTCCACTTT
CASSILGGVNSPLHF
>.|TRBJ2-1|.|TRBV9
TGTGCCAGCAGCGTACTAGTCACGGGGGATGAGCAGTTCTTC
CASSVLVTGDEQFF
>.|TRBJ1-5|.|TRBV24-1
TGTGCCACCAGTGATATCTCGACACCTGGCAATCAGCCCCAGCATTTT
CATSDISTPGNQPQHF
>.|TRBJ1-2|.|TRBV9
TGTGCCAGCAGCGAGGCGAGGTATGGCTACACCTTC
CASSEARYGYTF
>.|TRBJ1-5|.|TRBV7-2
TGTGCCAGCAGTCCAGGGTACGGCAATCAGCCCCAGCATTTT
CASSPGYGNQPQHF
>.|TRBJ2-3|TRBD1|TRBV2
TGTGCCAGCAATCTATCGGGACAGGGACCAGATACGCAGTATTTT
CASNLSGQGPDTQYF
>.|TRBJ2-2|.|TRBV7-9
TGTGCCAGCAGCTCGATCGGCACCGGGGAGCTGTTTTTT
CASSSIGTGELFF
>many|TRBJ2-1|.|TRBV15
TGTGCCACCAGCAGAGATTCCACCTACAATGAGCAGTTCTTC
CATSRDSTYNEQFF
>once|TRBJ1-1|.|TRBV25-1
TGTGCCAGCAGTGGGGTAGAGGGTACGTCACCGAACACTGAAGCTTTCTTT
CASSGVEGTSPNTEAFF
>.|TRBJ2-3|TRBD2|TRBV13
TGTGCCAGCAGCCAAAGACTAGCGGGAGATACGCAGTATTTT
CASSQRLAGDTQYF
>.|TRBJ1-2|.|TRBV25-1
TGTGCCAGCAGTGACCTCAGCTATGGCTACACCTTC
CASSDLSYGYTF
>.|TRBJ1-4|.|TRBV4-1
TGCGCCAGCAGCCATTTTATTGTCCCAACGGAGGAAAAACTGTTTTTT
CASSHFIVPTEEKLFF
>.|TRBJ1-3|.|TRBV7-9
TGTGCCAGCAGCCCCACGACAGGCTCTGGAAACACCATATATTTT
CASSPTTGSGNTIYF
>.|TRBJ1-1|TRBD1|TRBV4-1
TGCGCCAGCAGCCAAGAGGGGACAGTCAACACTGAAGCTTTCTTT
CASSQEGTVNTEAFF
>.|TRBJ1-4|TRBD1|TRBV3-1/TRBV3-2
TGTGCCAGCAGCCGGACTACCGGGACAGGGAGTGAAAAACTGTTTTTT
CASSRTTGTGSEKLFF
>.|TRBJ1-4|.|TRBV5-1
TGCGCCAGCGGGATAGGGGGTCGGTCTAATGAAAAACTGTTTTTT
CASGIGGRSNEKLFF
>.|TRBJ2-5|TRBD1|TRBV10-3
TGTGCCATCAGTGGACAGGGATTAGAGACCCAGTACTTC
CAISGQGLETQYF
>.|TRBJ1-1|.|TRBV19
TGTGCCAGTAGTATAGGCAACGCGAGGAACACTGAAGCTTTCTTT
CASSIGNARNTEAFF
>.|TRBJ2-3|TRBD2|TRBV30
TGTGCCGGATCGGGACTAGCGGGGAGCACAGATACGCAGTATTTT
CAGSGLAGSTDTQYF
>once|TRBJ1-1|.|TRBV6-4
TGTGCCAGCAGTCCCGGGGGGACCGCTACTGAAGCTTTCTTT
CASSPGGTATEAFF
>.|TRBJ1-2|TRBD1|TRBV6-5
TGTGCCATGAGGAACACAGGGGTTGGGGACTATGGCTACACCTTC
CAMRNTGVGDYGYTF
>.|TRBJ1-2|.|TRBV2
TGTGCCAGCAGTGAACCGGCGAGGGGGGGCAATATTGGCTACACCTTC
CASSEPARGGNIGYTF
>.|TRBJ2-1|TRBD2|TRBV24-1
TGTGCCACCAGTGAGGCCGGGACTAGCTCGGTCCGGGAGCAGTTCTTC
CATSEAGTSSVREQFF
>.|TRBJ2-1|TRBD1|TRBV9
TGTGCCAGCAGCGTCGGACAGGGGGCGCACAATGAGCAGTTCTTC
CASSVGQGAHNEQFF
>.|TRBJ2-3|TRBD2|TRBV7-2
TGTGCCAGCAGGCGACCTAGCGGGGGGGCCAGGTATACGCAGTATTTT
CASRRPSGGARYTQYF
>.|TRBJ2-3|TRBD2|TRBV7-6
TGTGCCAGCAGCAGTAGCGGGTCCGGCACAGATACGCAGTATTTT
CASSSSGSGTDTQYF
>once|TRBJ1-1|.|TRBV29-1
TGCAGCGTTGAGAGACGGGGAACTGAAGCTTTCTTT
CSVERRGTEAFF
>.|TRBJ1-2|.|TRBV19
TGTGCCAGTAGTATATATCGGCAGGAGGCAGGAGGCTACACCTTC
CASSIYRQEAGGYTF
>.|TRBJ1-3|TRBD1|TRBV12-3/TRBV12-4
TGTGCCAGCAGTCCAGGGGGCGGAAACACCATATATTTT
CASSPGGGNTIYF
>.|TRBJ1-2|.|TRBV6-5
TGTGCCAGCAGTTCACAGGGAAACTATGGCTACACCTTC
CASSSQGNYGYTF